This T cell receptor (beta chain) appears in the sequencing data of a study of T cell clonotyping in hematopoietic cell transplantation. Time point of the sample: recipient sample about 28 days before transplant, after cytoreduction. This clone was picked up a small number of times. The CDR3 spans 17 residues. The V and J ends lost 5 bases and 7 bases, in that order; junction bases with no gene match: 16. Germline V gene lookup returns CDR1 MGHRA and CDR2 YSYEKL. TCRdb keeps only in-frame clones here, not all; method: immunoSEQ multiplex PCR. In the table there are about 19,000 clones, 77% of which are singletons.

The input for sequencing was peripheral blood mononuclear cells, taken before stem cell transplant. V and J are TRBV4-1 and TRBJ2-1, with 8 bases aligning to TRBD2. The sequence was obtained from a man aged 55 to 69 with acute myeloid leukemia. Some clones in this sample may be carry-over from other donors' samples. CDR3 nucleotides: TGCGCCAGCAGCTCCCAGCCTCCGGGACTAGGGCAGAATGAGCAGTTCTTC. It encodes CASSSQPPGLGQNEQFF.